A single sample is the source of the 24 T cell receptor beta chains below, sequenced in a study of blood T cells in healthy people across ages. Combining a sample-barcoded 5' primer with a J-beta primer mix, a second PCR ran for roughly 7 to 12 cycles. TCRdb used MiXCR to reprocess the 5' RACE reads, holding one entry per CDR3 protein. The data hold 1.5 million to 2 million distinct CDR3 sequences, with roughly 49% observed a single time. Sequencing was done on a sample of blood. The receptors originated from a middle-aged woman in good health.

This rearrangement joins TRBV28 to TRBJ1-2; 9 positions agree with TRBD1. V trimming: 7 bases; J trimming: 2 bases; junction bases outside the gene matches: 5. From germline, CDR1 is MDHEN and CDR2 SYDVKM. The CDR3 covers 14 residues. The CDR3 DNA follows: TGTGCCAGCACCTTCGGACAGGGGAACTATGGCTACACCTTC. This encodes CASTFGQGNYGYTF.

The V and J genes are TRBV6-2 or TRBV6-3 and TRBJ2-3; tentative D call: TRBD1 (5 bases). Trimming stripped 2 bases from V and 2 bases from J, with 11 bases between. The CDR3 sequence is 15 residues long. Germline lookup yields CDR1 MNHEY and CDR2 SVGEGT. DNA for the CDR3: TGTGCCAGCAGTTACGGCAGGGTACACACAGATACGCAGTATTTT. Protein product: CASSYGRVHTDTQYF.

This clonotype was seen many times. The chain joins TRBV7-2 to TRBJ2-7, with unresolved D. The CDR3 length is 13 residues. Trimming removed 5 bases at V and 4 bases at J, with 12 bases between. CDR1 and CDR2 (germline): SGHTA, FQGNSA. This CDR3 reads CASSLDPGYEQYF. Written as DNA, the CDR3 is TGTGCCAGCAGCCTAGACCCCGGTTACGAGCAGTACTTC.

The chain carries TRBV12-3 or TRBV12-4 and TRBJ2-4; 10 bases fit TRBD2. The junction had 4 bases not matched to a gene; V was cut back by 3 bases and J by 5 bases. CDR3 length: 15 amino acids. The CDR3 region is CASSFRTSGENIQYF. The CDR3 DNA sequence: TGTGCCAGCAGTTTTCGTACTAGCGGGGAAAACATTCAGTACTTC.

This clonotype was seen more than once but under ten times. The rearrangement joins TRBV25-1 to TRBJ2-1; 10 bases map to TRBD1. The CDR3 runs 14 residues. The V and J ends lost 8 bases and 9 bases, in that order; junction bases with no gene match: 10. Germline V gives CDR1 MGHDK, CDR2 SYGVNS. In DNA, the CDR3 is TGTGCCAGCTCAACCGGGACAGGGGACGCTGAGCAGTTCTTC. Its translation is CASSTGTGDAEQFF.

V usage is TRBV4-3 and J usage is TRBJ2-1; 8 bases match TRBD2. The CDR3 has 16 residues. CDR1 and CDR2 from the germline V gene are LGHNA and YSLEER. Germline trimming cut 0 bases from V and 1 base from J; bases unmatched to any gene: 2. For the CDR3, the DNA is TGCGCCAGCAGCCAAGAGGTAGCGGGGTCCTACAATGAGCAGTTCTTC. This gives the protein CASSQEVAGSYNEQFF.

The chain has TRBV15 and TRBJ1-2; a weak D match, TRBD1 (5 bases). This CDR3 contains 13 residues. Germline values: CDR1 LNHNV, CDR2 YYDKDF (reference sequence). V was cut by 7 bases and J by 2 bases, with 11 bases left in between. The CDR3 is CATNRTRNYGYTF. CDR3 coding DNA: TGTGCCACCAACAGGACGCGGAACTATGGCTACACCTTC. The variable domain in full, with the rest retrieved from reference TRBV15 and TRBJ1-2, is DAMVIQNPRYQVTQFGKPVTLSCSQTLNHNVMYWYQQKSSQAPKLLFHYYDKDFNNEADTPDNFQSRRPNTSFCFLDIRSPGLGDTAMYLCATNRTRNYGYTFGSGTRLTVV.

This clonotype was detected a few times. The rearrangement links TRBV12-3 or TRBV12-4 to TRBJ2-1; 11 bases agree with TRBD2. This CDR3 comprises 14 residues. J lost 8 bases, V lost 6 bases, and 6 bases had no gene match. In DNA form, the CDR3 reads TGTGCCAGCAGCCGTAGCGGGGGGGCCGATGAGCAGTTCTTC. Its translation is CASSRSGGADEQFF.

V gene TRBV28 combines with J gene TRBJ2-1; D gene unclear. The V end lost 4 bases, the J end lost 3 bases, and 13 bases lay between the germline ends. Per germline, CDR1 MDHEN and CDR2 SYDVKM. The CDR3 contains 15 residues. The CDR3 protein is CASSSRIFRYNEQFF. In nucleotides, the CDR3 is TGTGCCAGCAGTTCCCGGATATTCCGCTACAATGAGCAGTTCTTC.

The chain is built from TRBV20-1 and TRBJ1-5; D remains unclear. V was clipped by 0 bases and J by 1 base, with 19 bases between them. This CDR3 has 18 residues. From germline, CDR1 is DFQATT and CDR2 SNEGSKA (reference sequence). CDR3 sequence (DNA): TGCAGTGCTAGAGAGGGTGCCGGGGTAGGGATGAGCAATCAGCCCCAGCATTTT. Protein: CSAREGAGVGMSNQPQHF.

This clonotype appeared once. This rearrangement joins TRBV20-1 to TRBJ1-2; D is uncertain. The ends were cut back, 3 bases at V and 0 bases at J, with 17 bases in the middle. The CDR3 contains 16 residues. In germline, CDR1 is DFQATT, CDR2 SNEGSKA (reference sequence). The chain's CDR3 is CSASEVVRPANYGYTF. The CDR3 nucleotides are TGCAGTGCTAGTGAGGTGGTCAGGCCTGCTAACTATGGCTACACCTTC.

As to this clonotype: Mismatch with germline at one junction end may stem from a read error. The rearrangement links TRBV7-7 to TRBJ2-5; a possible D gene is TRBD2 (6 bases). CDR1 is SSHAT and CDR2 is FNYEAQ in the germline V gene (reference sequence). CDR3 length: 15 residues. CDR3 nucleotides: TGTGCTAGCAGCTTAGCTCGGGGGTTAGGAGAGACCCAGTACTTC. Protein product: CASSLARGLGETQYF.

Note on this clonotype: Its ends do not fully match the called genes, so a read error is possible. V and J are TRBV12-3 or TRBV12-4 and TRBJ2-7; a possible D gene is TRBD1 (6 bases). The J call may be wrong; the DNA end is better matched by TRBJ2-5. This CDR3 region has 16 residues. CDR3 sequence: CTSSVTPGPTGETQYF. The CDR3, as DNA: TGTACCAGCAGTGTGACCCCGGGACCTACAGGGGAGACCCAGTACTTC.

This chain connects TRBV29-1 to TRBJ2-5, with D possibly TRBD2 on 5 matching bases. V lost 7 bases and J 1 base, leaving 13 bases between the germline ends. CDR1 is SQVTM and CDR2 is ANQGSEA in the germline V gene. This CDR3 has 13 amino acids. This CDR3 reads CSARPSRQETQYF. DNA of the CDR3: TGCAGCGCCCGTCCTAGCCGCCAAGAGACCCAGTACTTC. Complete variable domain (other parts from reference TRBV29-1 and TRBJ2-5): SAVISQKPSRDICQRGTSLTIQCQVDSQVTMMFWYRQQPGQSLTLIATANQGSEATYESGFVIDKFPISRPNLTFSTLTVSNMSPEDSSIYLCSARPSRQETQYFGPGTRLLVL.

The chain is built from TRBV6-5 and TRBJ2-4; TRBD2 might be the D (7 bases). The CDR3 is 14 residues long. The V gene lost 5 bases and the J gene lost 6 bases, with 14 bases spanning the gap. Germline CDR1 and CDR2: MNHEY and SVGAGI. CDR3 residues: CASSRGGEGNIQYF. CDR3 coding DNA: TGTGCCAGCAGTCGAGGGGGGGAGGGAAACATTCAGTACTTC.

This clonotype appeared once. The genes are TRBV28 and TRBJ1-2; weak D call: TRBD1 (6 bases). CDR3 length equals 15 residues. Germline assignment: CDR1 MDHEN and CDR2 SYDVKM. V lost 1 base to trimming and J lost 4 bases, with 13 bases between them. Here the CDR3 DNA reads TGTGCCAGCAGTTTATCCACAGGGTGGGGCTATGGCTACACCTTC. Amino acids: CASSLSTGWGYGYTF.

This chain joins TRBV6-6 and TRBJ2-3, with D uncertain. CDR1 is MNHNY and CDR2 is SVGAGI in the germline V gene (reference sequence). The V end lost 2 bases, the J end lost 6 bases, and 15 bases lay between the germline ends. The CDR3 extends over 15 amino acids. The CDR3 loop is CASSYPYESWDTQYF. CDR3 DNA sequence: TGTGCCAGCAGTTACCCCTACGAATCCTGGGATACGCAGTATTTT.

This clonotype was detected many times. The CDR3 coding sequence is TGTGCCAGCAGCCAAGACGGCTACGAGCAGTACTTC. The encoded protein is CASSQDGYEQYF. The gene calls are TRBV4-2 and TRBJ2-7; D unresolved. With 0 bases removed from V and 3 bases from J, the gap between germline ends came to 3 bases. The CDR3 is made up of 12 amino acids. Germline CDR1 reads LGHNA; CDR2 reads YNFKEQ.

This clonotype was counted only a few times. The chain uses TRBV12-3 or TRBV12-4 and TRBJ2-5, with 12 nucleotides matching TRBD2. The CDR3 loop spans 18 amino acids. Unmatched junction bases numbered 13, after V lost 3 bases and J lost 5 bases. DNA of the CDR3: TGTGCCAGCAGTTTCGGGTTCGCGGAAGGACTAGCGGGGGAGACCCAGTACTTC. It is translated as CASSFGFAEGLAGETQYF.

This sequence joins TRBV4-1 and TRBJ2-5; no reliable D call. Germline assignment: CDR1 MGHRA and CDR2 YSYEKL. Trimming took off 3 bases at V and 7 bases at J, with 18 bases between the two ends. This CDR3 has 15 residues. The CDR3 sequence: CASSQVERNGGTQYF. DNA of the CDR3: TGCGCCAGCAGCCAGGTCGAGAGAAACGGTGGGACCCAGTACTTC.

This clonotype was observed a handful of times. The chain has TRBV5-1 and TRBJ2-5, with D perhaps matching TRBD1 or TRBD2 (5 bases each). The DNA end lines up better with TRBJ2-7; the J call may be wrong. This CDR3 has 15 residues. Germline V CDR1 and CDR2: SGHRS, YFSETQ. The CDR3 loop reads CASHYDRDLACEQYF. The CDR3 nucleotides are TGCGCCAGCCATTATGACCGGGACCTTGCCTGCGAGCAGTACTTC.

V and J are TRBV9 and TRBJ2-3, with D tentatively TRBD1 (6 bases). CDR1 SGDLS and CDR2 YYNGEE come from the germline V gene. The CDR3 is 15 amino acids. Trimming stripped 1 base from V and 6 bases from J, with 15 bases between. CDR3 in amino acids: CASSVLQGRRDTQYF. In DNA, the CDR3 is TGTGCCAGCAGCGTACTTCAGGGGCGAAGGGATACGCAGTATTTT.

The rearrangement joins TRBV7-9 to TRBJ1-2; 7 bases agree with TRBD1. The CDR3 is made up of 16 amino acids. Trimming removed 0 bases from V and 3 bases from J; junction bases left unmatched: 7. Germline CDR1 and CDR2: SEHNR and FQNEAQ (reference sequence). Written as DNA, the CDR3 is TGTGCCAGCAGCTTAGCGGGGACAGCGGGAGACTATGGCTACACCTTC. This translates into CASSLAGTAGDYGYTF.

This clonotype was counted at least ten times. At one boundary the junction diverges from the germline segment, which might be a read error. The rearrangement uses TRBV4-3 and TRBJ2-3, with 8 nucleotides matching TRBD1. Germline lookup yields CDR1 LGHNA and CDR2 YSLEER. The CDR3 is 15 amino acids. The CDR3 region is CASSQRQGSTDTQYF. The CDR3 DNA reads TGTGCCAGCAGCCAAAGACAGGGGAGCACAGATACGCAGTATTTT.